This is a list of T cell receptor beta chains from one sample in a study of ipilimumab plus nivolumab after autologous stem cell transplantation. TCRdb's table, derived via immunoSEQ multiplex PCR, lists solely in-frame clones and lacks some. The data contain about 43,000 clones, around nine tenths of them seen just once; the ten biggest clones take up around 0.9%. The material sequenced was PBMCs, taken in a trial of ipilimumab plus nivolumab as post-transplant consolidation. These TCRs come from a male donor with multiple myeloma. CDR3s include the opening cysteine and the closing phenylalanine or tryptophan. Each record gives: V gene, CDR3 length, D gene, J gene, clone size, CDR3 protein, CDR3 DNA. The D gene is left open where the match is weak. Part of the rows lack a size; the others show once, few, many or a class for expanded clones.

V: TRBV10-2
length: 15
D: TRBD2
J: TRBJ2-1
size: -
CDR3: CASTMGLALNNEQFF
DNA: TGCGCCAGCACTATGGGACTAGCGCTCAACAATGAGCAGTTCTTC

V: TRBV4-2
length: 16
D: -
J: TRBJ2-2
size: -
CDR3: CASSQVSGGSSGELFF
DNA: TGTGCCAGCAGCCAAGTGTCAGGGGGGTCGTCCGGGGAGCTGTTTTTT

V: TRBV5-8
length: 12
D: -
J: TRBJ2-5
size: -
CDR3: CASSGFEETQYF
DNA: TGTGCCAGCAGCGGGTTCGAGGAGACCCAGTACTTC

V: TRBV6-1
length: 12
D: TRBD1
J: TRBJ1-2
size: -
CDR3: CASSARQGGYTF
DNA: TGTGCCAGCAGTGCCCGACAGGGGGGCTACACCTTC

V: TRBV4-3
length: 16
D: TRBD2
J: TRBJ2-1
size: -
CDR3: CASSHPSGGAYNEQFF
DNA: TGCGCCAGCAGCCATCCTAGCGGGGGGGCCTACAATGAGCAGTTCTTC

V: TRBV4-2
length: 17
D: -
J: TRBJ1-4
size: -
CDR3: CASSQMGSQGGGEKLFF
DNA: TGTGCCAGCAGCCAAATGGGGTCCCAGGGAGGGGGTGAAAAACTGTTTTTT

V: TRBV30
length: 14
D: -
J: TRBJ2-7
size: -
CDR3: CAWSVSLDTAEQYF
DNA: TGTGCCTGGAGTGTAAGTCTGGACACCGCCGAGCAGTACTTC

V: TRBV10-1
length: 13
D: -
J: TRBJ2-5
size: once
CDR3: CASSDGGVRTQYF
DNA: TGCGCCAGCAGCGACGGAGGGGTACGGACCCAGTACTTC

V: TRBV4-2
length: 14
D: -
J: TRBJ1-2
size: -
CDR3: CASSQDGVDYGYTF
DNA: TGTGCCAGCAGCCAAGACGGGGTAGACTATGGCTACACCTTC

V: TRBV6-6
length: 11
D: -
J: TRBJ2-7
size: few
CDR3: CASRSFYEQYF
DNA: TGTGCCAGCAGGTCCTTCTACGAGCAGTACTTC

V: TRBV12-5
length: 17
D: TRBD1
J: TRBJ2-5
size: once
CDR3: CASGLGRTGGNEETQYF
DNA: TGTGCTAGTGGTTTGGGCCGGACAGGGGGTAATGAGGAGACCCAGTACTTC

V: TRBV2
length: 17
D: TRBD2
J: TRBJ2-1
size: -
CDR3: CASRARLAGESPNEQFF
DNA: TGTGCCAGCAGGGCTAGACTAGCGGGAGAATCACCCAATGAGCAGTTCTTC

V: TRBV19
length: 15
D: TRBD1
J: TRBJ1-5
size: -
CDR3: CASRSHRGSNQPQHF
DNA: TGTGCCAGTAGAAGTCACAGGGGAAGCAATCAGCCCCAGCATTTT

V: TRBV5-6
length: 16
D: TRBD2
J: TRBJ2-3
size: -
CDR3: CASSSEASGWSDTQYF
DNA: TGTGCCAGCAGCTCCGAGGCTAGCGGGTGGTCAGATACGCAGTATTTT

V: TRBV27
length: 14
D: -
J: TRBJ1-4
size: -
CDR3: CASSLRGWDEKLFF
DNA: TGTGCCAGCAGTTTAAGGGGGTGGGATGAAAAACTGTTTTTT

V: TRBV27
length: 15
D: -
J: TRBJ2-5
size: -
CDR3: CAPRGSLRRKETQYF
DNA: TGTGCCCCCCGGGGCTCCCTGAGGAGGAAAGAGACCCAGTACTTC

V: TRBV27
length: 13
D: -
J: TRBJ2-5
size: -
CDR3: CASSPYGKETQYF
DNA: TGTGCCAGCAGTCCTTATGGGAAAGAGACCCAGTACTTC

V: TRBV7-3
length: 14
D: TRBD1
J: TRBJ1-2
size: -
CDR3: CASSSDRGSDGYTF
DNA: TGTGCCAGCAGCTCCGACAGGGGGTCGGATGGCTACACCTTC

V: TRBV12-2
length: 18
D: -
J: TRBJ1-5
size: -
CDR3: CASRPPPRNRGSNQPQHF
DNA: TGTGCAAGTCGCCCACCCCCGCGGAACAGGGGGAGCAATCAGCCCCAGCATTTT

V: TRBV6-4
length: 13
D: TRBD1
J: TRBJ1-1
size: few
CDR3: CASRGTGETEAFF
DNA: TGTGCCAGCAGGGGGACAGGGGAGACTGAAGCTTTCTTT

V: TRBV30
length: 13
D: -
J: TRBJ2-5
size: -
CDR3: CAWSVGGQETQYF
DNA: TGTGCCTGGAGTGTCGGAGGTCAAGAGACCCAGTACTTC

V: TRBV29-1
length: 13
D: -
J: TRBJ1-1
size: few
CDR3: CSALWGAGTEAFF
DNA: TGCAGCGCCCTCTGGGGGGCGGGAACTGAAGCTTTCTTT

V: TRBV5-1
length: 13
D: -
J: TRBJ1-6
size: -
CDR3: CASSLKRDSPLHF
DNA: TGCGCCAGCAGCTTAAAGCGAGACTCACCCCTCCACTTT

V: TRBV4-1
length: 16
D: -
J: TRBJ1-2
size: -
CDR3: CASSQDLPQVGYGYTF
DNA: TGCGCCAGCAGCCAAGACTTGCCCCAGGTCGGCTATGGCTACACCTTC

V: TRBV7-9
length: 16
D: TRBD2
J: TRBJ2-3
size: -
CDR3: CASSWTSGRSADTQYF
DNA: TGTGCCAGCAGCTGGACTAGCGGGAGATCAGCAGATACGCAGTATTTT

V: TRBV4-2
length: 18
D: -
J: TRBJ1-4
size: once
CDR3: CASSGVSEQIATNEKLFF
DNA: TGTGCCAGCAGCGGGGTGTCAGAGCAAATAGCAACTAATGAAAAACTGTTTTTT

V: TRBV19
length: 16
D: -
J: TRBJ2-6
size: -
CDR3: CASTTQGLSGANVLTF
DNA: TGTGCCAGTACAACCCAGGGGCTCTCTGGGGCCAACGTCCTGACTTTC

V: TRBV9
length: 17
D: -
J: TRBJ2-1
size: -
CDR3: CASSISGPGGTYNEQFF
DNA: TGTGCCAGCAGCATCAGCGGGCCAGGCGGAACCTACAATGAGCAGTTCTTC

V: TRBV5-1
length: 16
D: -
J: TRBJ1-1
size: -
CDR3: CASSSTPHTLNTEAFF
DNA: TGCGCCAGCAGCTCCACCCCACACACCCTGAACACTGAAGCTTTCTTT

V: TRBV30
length: 13
D: -
J: TRBJ2-7
size: -
CDR3: CAWGAMAGYEQYF
DNA: TGTGCCTGGGGGGCGATGGCGGGGTACGAGCAGTACTTC

V: TRBV28
length: 14
D: -
J: TRBJ2-2
size: once
CDR3: CASSRLNLGGELFF
DNA: TGTGCCAGCAGCCGCCTTAATCTCGGCGGGGAGCTGTTTTTT

V: TRBV5-4
length: 15
D: TRBD2
J: TRBJ2-7
size: -
CDR3: CASSLAGGSPYEQYF
DNA: TGTGCCAGCAGCTTAGCGGGGGGATCCCCCTACGAGCAGTACTTC

V: TRBV7-2
length: 14
D: -
J: TRBJ2-7
size: -
CDR3: CASSFGQLSYEQYF
DNA: TGTGCCAGCAGCTTCGGACAGCTCTCCTACGAGCAGTACTTC

V: TRBV2
length: 16
D: -
J: TRBJ1-5
size: -
CDR3: CASSEVMAEGHQPQHF
DNA: TGTGCCAGCAGTGAAGTAATGGCAGAAGGACATCAGCCCCAGCATTTT

V: TRBV7-2
length: 16
D: -
J: TRBJ1-2
size: once
CDR3: CASSFYQGTSNYGYTF
DNA: TGTGCCAGCAGCTTTTATCAGGGGACGAGCAACTATGGCTACACCTTC

V: TRBV9
length: 12
D: -
J: TRBJ2-7
size: -
CDR3: CASSSPSNEQYF
DNA: TGTGCCAGCAGCTCACCTTCCAACGAGCAGTACTTC

V: TRBV6-1
length: 12
D: -
J: TRBJ1-5
size: once
CDR3: CASRVGNQPQHF
DNA: TGTGCCAGCAGAGTAGGGAATCAGCCCCAGCATTTT

V: TRBV5-1
length: 15
D: -
J: TRBJ2-3
size: -
CDR3: CASSLTGESTDTQYF
DNA: TGCGCCAGCAGCTTGACGGGGGAAAGCACAGATACGCAGTATTTT

V: TRBV6-6
length: 11
D: -
J: TRBJ1-4
size: -
CDR3: CASRDGEKLFF
DNA: TGTGCCAGCAGGGATGGGGAAAAACTGTTTTTT

V: TRBV6-1
length: 13
D: -
J: TRBJ2-7
size: -
CDR3: CASIPGSPYEQYF
DNA: TGTGCCAGCATTCCAGGGTCTCCCTACGAGCAGTACTTC

V: TRBV7-8
length: 19
D: -
J: TRBJ2-3
size: -
CDR3: CASSRTRDLPIRSTDTQYF
DNA: TGTGCCAGCAGCCGGACCCGGGACCTCCCAATCCGTAGCACAGATACGCAGTATTTT

V: TRBV7-3
length: 13
D: -
J: TRBJ1-1
size: -
CDR3: CASSLVLGTEAFF
DNA: TGTGCCAGCAGCCTGGTCTTGGGCACTGAAGCTTTCTTT

V: TRBV29-1
length: 14
D: -
J: TRBJ2-7
size: once
CDR3: CSVEDFEGAHEQYF
DNA: TGCAGCGTTGAAGATTTTGAAGGGGCGCATGAGCAGTACTTC

V: TRBV7-2
length: 16
D: TRBD1
J: TRBJ1-5
size: -
CDR3: CASSPDRVYSNQPQHF
DNA: TGTGCCAGCAGCCCGGACAGGGTTTATAGCAATCAGCCCCAGCATTTT

V: TRBV7-9
length: 16
D: TRBD1
J: TRBJ1-4
size: once
CDR3: CASSLGTEATNEKLFF
DNA: TGTGCCAGCAGCTTGGGGACAGAGGCAACTAATGAAAAACTGTTTTTT

V: TRBV6-5
length: 14
D: -
J: TRBJ2-2
size: -
CDR3: CASSYLQNTGELFF
DNA: TGTGCCAGCAGTTACTTACAGAACACCGGGGAGCTGTTTTTT

V: TRBV7-7
length: 15
D: -
J: TRBJ1-3
size: -
CDR3: CASSSGSGAGNTIYF
DNA: TGTGCTAGCAGCTCAGGTTCAGGGGCTGGAAACACCATATATTTT

V: TRBV7-6
length: 17
D: -
J: TRBJ2-1
size: -
CDR3: CASSLGAASVNYNEQFF
DNA: TGTGCCAGCAGCTTAGGTGCGGCTAGCGTTAACTACAATGAGCAGTTCTTC

V: TRBV11-2
length: 14
D: TRBD1
J: TRBJ2-3
size: -
CDR3: CASSPAWDSVTQYF
DNA: TGTGCCAGCAGCCCGGCCTGGGACAGTGTAACGCAGTATTTT

V: TRBV2
length: 13
D: -
J: TRBJ2-2
size: -
CDR3: CASQLQGSGELFF
DNA: TGTGCCAGCCAACTACAGGGATCCGGGGAGCTGTTTTTT

V: TRBV5-1
length: 14
D: -
J: TRBJ2-2
size: -
CDR3: CASSLRGFTGELFF
DNA: TGCGCCAGCAGCTTGAGGGGGTTCACCGGGGAGCTGTTTTTT

V: TRBV5-1
length: 15
D: TRBD1
J: TRBJ1-6
size: -
CDR3: CASSLRTGGNSPLHF
DNA: TGCGCCAGCAGCTTGCGGACAGGGGGTAATTCACCCCTCCACTTT

V: TRBV9
length: 14
D: -
J: TRBJ2-7
size: -
CDR3: CASSNGPQSYEQYF
DNA: TGTGCCAGCAGCAACGGGCCTCAGTCCTACGAGCAGTACTTC